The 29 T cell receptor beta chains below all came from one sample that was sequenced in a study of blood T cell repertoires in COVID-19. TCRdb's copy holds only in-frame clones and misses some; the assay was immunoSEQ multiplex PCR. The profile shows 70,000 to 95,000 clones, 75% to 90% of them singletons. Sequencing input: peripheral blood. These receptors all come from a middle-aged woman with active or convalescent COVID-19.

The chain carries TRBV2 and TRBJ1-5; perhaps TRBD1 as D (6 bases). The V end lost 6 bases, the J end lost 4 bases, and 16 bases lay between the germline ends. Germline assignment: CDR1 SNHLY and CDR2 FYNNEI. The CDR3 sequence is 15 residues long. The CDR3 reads CASRATGAQNQPQHF. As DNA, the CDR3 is TGTGCCAGCAGGGCGACAGGTGCTCAAAATCAGCCCCAGCATTTT.

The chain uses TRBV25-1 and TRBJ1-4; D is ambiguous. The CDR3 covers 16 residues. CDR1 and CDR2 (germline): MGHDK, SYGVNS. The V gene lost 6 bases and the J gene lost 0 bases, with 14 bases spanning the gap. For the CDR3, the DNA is TGTGCCAGCAGACCCCCCCGGGGAGCAACTAATGAAAAACTGTTTTTT. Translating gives CASRPPRGATNEKLFF.

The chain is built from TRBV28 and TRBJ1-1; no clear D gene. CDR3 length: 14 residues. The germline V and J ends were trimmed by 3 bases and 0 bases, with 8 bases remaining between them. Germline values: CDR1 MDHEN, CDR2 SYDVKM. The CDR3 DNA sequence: TGTGCCAGCAGTTTCCACAGAATGAACACTGAAGCTTTCTTT. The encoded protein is CASSFHRMNTEAFF.

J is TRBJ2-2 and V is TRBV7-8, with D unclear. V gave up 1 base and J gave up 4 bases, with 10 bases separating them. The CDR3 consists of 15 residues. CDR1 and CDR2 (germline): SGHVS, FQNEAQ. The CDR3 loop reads CASSLVLSGTGELFF. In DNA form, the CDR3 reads TGTGCCAGCAGCTTAGTCCTATCGGGCACCGGGGAGCTGTTTTTT.

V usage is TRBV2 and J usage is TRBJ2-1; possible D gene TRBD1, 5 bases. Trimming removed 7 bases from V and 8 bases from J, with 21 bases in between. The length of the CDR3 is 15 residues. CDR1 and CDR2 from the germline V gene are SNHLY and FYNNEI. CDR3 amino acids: CASTRSGAKTDEQFF. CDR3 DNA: TGTGCCAGCACCCGATCTGGTGCAAAGACAGATGAGCAGTTCTTC.

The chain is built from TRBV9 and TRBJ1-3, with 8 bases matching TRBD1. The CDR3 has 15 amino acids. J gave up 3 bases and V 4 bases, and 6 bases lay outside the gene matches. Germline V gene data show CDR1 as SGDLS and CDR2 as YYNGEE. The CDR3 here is CASSITGGSGNTIYF. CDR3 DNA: TGTGCCAGCAGCATTACAGGGGGAAGTGGAAACACCATATATTTT.

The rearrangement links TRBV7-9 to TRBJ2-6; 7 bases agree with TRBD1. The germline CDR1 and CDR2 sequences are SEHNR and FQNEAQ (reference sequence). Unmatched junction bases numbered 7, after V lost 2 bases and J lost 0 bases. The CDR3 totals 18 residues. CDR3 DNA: TGTGCCAGCAGCTTATTCCAAGGGGGCGCCTCTGGGGCCAACGTCCTGACTTTC. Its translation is CASSLFQGGASGANVLTF.

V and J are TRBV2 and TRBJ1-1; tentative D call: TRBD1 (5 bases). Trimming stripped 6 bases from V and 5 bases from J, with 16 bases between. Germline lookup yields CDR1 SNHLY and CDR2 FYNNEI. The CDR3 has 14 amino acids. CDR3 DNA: TGTGCCAGCAGCCAGGGTGGTTATTCTACTGAAGCTTTCTTT. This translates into CASSQGGYSTEAFF.

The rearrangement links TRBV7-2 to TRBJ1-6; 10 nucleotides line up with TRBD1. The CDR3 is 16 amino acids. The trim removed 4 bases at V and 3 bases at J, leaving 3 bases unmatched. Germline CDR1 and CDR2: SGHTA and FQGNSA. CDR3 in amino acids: CASSSTGGGYNSPLHF. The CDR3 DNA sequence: TGTGCCAGCAGCTCGACAGGGGGCGGCTATAATTCACCCCTCCACTTT.

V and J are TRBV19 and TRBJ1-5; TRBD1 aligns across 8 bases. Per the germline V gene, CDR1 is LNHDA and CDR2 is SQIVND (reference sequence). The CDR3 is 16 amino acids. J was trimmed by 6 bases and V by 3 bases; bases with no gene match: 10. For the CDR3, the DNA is TGTGCCAGTAGTATCGGTTTACGGACAGGGAGTCAGCCCCAGCATTTT. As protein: CASSIGLRTGSQPQHF.

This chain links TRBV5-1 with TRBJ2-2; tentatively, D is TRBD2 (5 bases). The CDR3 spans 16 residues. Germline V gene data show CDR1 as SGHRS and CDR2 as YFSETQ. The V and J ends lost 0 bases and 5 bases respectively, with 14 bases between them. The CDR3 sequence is CASSLDATLATGELFF. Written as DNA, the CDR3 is TGCGCCAGCAGCTTGGATGCCACCCTAGCAACCGGGGAGCTGTTTTTT.

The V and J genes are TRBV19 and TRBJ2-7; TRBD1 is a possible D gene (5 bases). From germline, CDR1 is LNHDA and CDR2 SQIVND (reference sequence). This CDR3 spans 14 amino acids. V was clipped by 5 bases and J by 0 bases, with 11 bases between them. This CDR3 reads CASSLQASSYEQYF. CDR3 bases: TGTGCCAGTAGTTTACAGGCCTCCTCCTACGAGCAGTACTTC.

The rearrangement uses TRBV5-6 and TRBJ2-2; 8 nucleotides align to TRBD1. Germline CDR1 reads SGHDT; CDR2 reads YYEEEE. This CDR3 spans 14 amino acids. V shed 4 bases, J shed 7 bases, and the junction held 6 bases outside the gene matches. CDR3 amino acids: CASSPTGVVGELFF. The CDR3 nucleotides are TGTGCCAGCAGCCCGACAGGGGTTGTCGGGGAGCTGTTTTTT.

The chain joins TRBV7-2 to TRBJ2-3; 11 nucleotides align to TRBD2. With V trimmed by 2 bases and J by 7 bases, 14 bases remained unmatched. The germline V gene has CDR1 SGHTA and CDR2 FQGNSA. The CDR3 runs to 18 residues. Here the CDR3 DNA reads TGTGCCAGCAGCTTAAAGTCTAGCGGGGGGAGGTTGGGGTATACGCAGTATTTT. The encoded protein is CASSLKSSGGRLGYTQYF.

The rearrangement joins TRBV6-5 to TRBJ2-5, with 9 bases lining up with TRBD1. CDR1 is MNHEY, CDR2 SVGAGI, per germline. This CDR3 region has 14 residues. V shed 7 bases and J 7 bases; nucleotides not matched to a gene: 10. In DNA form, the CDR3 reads TGTGCCAGCAATAAAGGGGACAGGGTAGGGACCCAGTACTTC. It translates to CASNKGDRVGTQYF.

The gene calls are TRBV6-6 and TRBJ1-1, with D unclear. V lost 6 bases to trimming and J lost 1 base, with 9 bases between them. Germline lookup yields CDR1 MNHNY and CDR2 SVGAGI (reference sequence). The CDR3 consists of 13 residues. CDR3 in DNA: TGTGCCAGCAGATGGGCCGAGAACACTGAAGCTTTCTTT. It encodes CASRWAENTEAFF.

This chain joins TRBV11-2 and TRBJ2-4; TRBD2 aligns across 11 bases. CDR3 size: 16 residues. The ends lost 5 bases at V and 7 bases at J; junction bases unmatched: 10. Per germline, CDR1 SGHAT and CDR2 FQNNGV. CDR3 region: CASSALLAGVGNIQYF. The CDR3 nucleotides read TGTGCCAGCAGCGCCCTACTAGCGGGAGTCGGGAACATTCAGTACTTC.

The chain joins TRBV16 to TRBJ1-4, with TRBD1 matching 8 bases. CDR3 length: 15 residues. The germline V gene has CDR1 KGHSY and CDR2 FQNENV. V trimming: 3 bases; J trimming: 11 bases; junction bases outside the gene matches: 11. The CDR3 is CASSHPDRANSKLFF. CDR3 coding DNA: TGTGCCAGCAGCCACCCGGACAGGGCGAATTCGAAACTGTTTTTT.

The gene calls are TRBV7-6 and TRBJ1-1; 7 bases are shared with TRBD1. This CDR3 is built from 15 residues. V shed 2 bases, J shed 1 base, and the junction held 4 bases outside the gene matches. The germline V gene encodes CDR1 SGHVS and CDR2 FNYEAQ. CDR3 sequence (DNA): TGTGCCAGCAGCTTACTGGACAGGAAGAACACTGAAGCTTTCTTT. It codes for CASSLLDRKNTEAFF.

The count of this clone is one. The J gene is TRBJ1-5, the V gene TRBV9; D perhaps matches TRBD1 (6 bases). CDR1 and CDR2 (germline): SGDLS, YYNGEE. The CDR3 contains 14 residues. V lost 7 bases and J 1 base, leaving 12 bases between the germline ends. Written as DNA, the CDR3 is TGTGCCAGCGGGGGGGCTAGCAGCAATCAGCCCCAGCATTTT. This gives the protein CASGGASSNQPQHF.

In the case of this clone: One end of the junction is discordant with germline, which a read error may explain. CDR3 nucleotide sequence: TGTGCCAGCACCTTAGCGGGGGGGCCCAATGAGCAGTTCTTC. Translation gives CASTLAGGPNEQFF. This chain links TRBV13 with TRBJ2-1; 11 bases are shared with TRBD2. The length of the CDR3 is 14 residues. The germline CDR1 and CDR2 sequences are PRHDT and FYEKMQ (reference sequence).

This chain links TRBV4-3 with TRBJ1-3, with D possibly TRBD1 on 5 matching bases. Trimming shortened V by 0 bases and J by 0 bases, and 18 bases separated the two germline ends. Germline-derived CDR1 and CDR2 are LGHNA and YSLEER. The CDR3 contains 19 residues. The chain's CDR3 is CASSQERSITGNSGNTIYF. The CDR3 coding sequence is TGCGCCAGCAGCCAAGAAAGGAGTATTACAGGAAACTCTGGAAACACCATATATTTT.

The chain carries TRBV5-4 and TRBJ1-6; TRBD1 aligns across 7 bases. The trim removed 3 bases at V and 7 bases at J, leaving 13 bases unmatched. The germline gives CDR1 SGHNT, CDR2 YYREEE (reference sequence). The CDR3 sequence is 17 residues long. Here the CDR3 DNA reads TGTGCCAGCAGCTCCGACAGGGCAAGGGGTGGGAATTCACCCCTCCACTTT. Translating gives CASSSDRARGGNSPLHF.

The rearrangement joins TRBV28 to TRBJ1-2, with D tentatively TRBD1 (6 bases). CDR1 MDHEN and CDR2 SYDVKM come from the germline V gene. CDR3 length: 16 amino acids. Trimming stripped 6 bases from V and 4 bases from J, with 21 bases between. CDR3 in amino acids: CASSYPIQGIGYGYTF. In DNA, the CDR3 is TGTGCCAGCAGCTATCCAATCCAGGGGATCGGCTATGGCTACACCTTC.

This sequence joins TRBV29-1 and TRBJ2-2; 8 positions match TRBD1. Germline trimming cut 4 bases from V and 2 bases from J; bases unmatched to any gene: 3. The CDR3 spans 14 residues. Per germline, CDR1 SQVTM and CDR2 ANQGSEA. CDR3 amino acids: CSVAGQGNTGELFF. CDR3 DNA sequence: TGCAGCGTTGCAGGACAGGGAAACACCGGGGAGCTGTTTTTT.

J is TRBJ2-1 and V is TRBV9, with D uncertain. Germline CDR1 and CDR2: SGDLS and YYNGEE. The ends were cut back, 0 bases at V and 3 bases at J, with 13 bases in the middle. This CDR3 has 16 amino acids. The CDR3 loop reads CASSVGVPLFYNEQFF. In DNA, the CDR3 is TGTGCCAGCAGCGTAGGAGTCCCCTTATTCTACAATGAGCAGTTCTTC. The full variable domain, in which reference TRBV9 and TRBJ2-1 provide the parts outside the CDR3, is DSGVTQTPKHLITATGQRVTLRCSPRSGDLSVYWYQQSLDQGLQFLIQYYNGEERAKGNILERFSAQQFPDLHSELNLSSLELGDSALYFCASSVGVPLFYNEQFFGPGTRLTVL.

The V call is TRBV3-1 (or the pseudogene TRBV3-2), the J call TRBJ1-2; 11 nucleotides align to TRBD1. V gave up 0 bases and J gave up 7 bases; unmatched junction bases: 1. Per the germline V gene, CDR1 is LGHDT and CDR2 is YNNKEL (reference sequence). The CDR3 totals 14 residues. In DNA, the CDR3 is TGTGCCAGCAGCCAAGACGGGACAGGGGGTGGCTACACCTTC. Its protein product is CASSQDGTGGGYTF.

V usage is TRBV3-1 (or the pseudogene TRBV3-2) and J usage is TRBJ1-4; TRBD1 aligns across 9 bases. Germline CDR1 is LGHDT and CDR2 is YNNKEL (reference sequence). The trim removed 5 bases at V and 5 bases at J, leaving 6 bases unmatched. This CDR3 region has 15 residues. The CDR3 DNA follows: TGTGCCAGCAGCACCAACAGGGGGCCAAATGAAAAACTGTTTTTT. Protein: CASSTNRGPNEKLFF.

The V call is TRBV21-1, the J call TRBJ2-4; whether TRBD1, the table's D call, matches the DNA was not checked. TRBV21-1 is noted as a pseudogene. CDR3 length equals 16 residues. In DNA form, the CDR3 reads TGTGCCAGCAGCAAAGTGGGGGACAGGGGACAGAACATTCAGTACTTC. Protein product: CASSKVGDRGQNIQYF.